The present TCR beta chain was sequenced within a study of beta chain features in type 1 diabetes. The study, taken as a whole, reports: All four CD4+ subsets of Type 1 diabetes patients contained TCRB CDR3s that were moderately but significantly shorter. A pattern of fewer insertions and more deletions at VDJ junctions was seen in type 1 diabetes patients.

This clone occurred a few times. The antigen is unknown. Stem cell-like memory, regulatory, central memory and naive CD4+ cells were sorted via CD45RO/CCR7/CD25/CD127/CD95/CD27. Of the isolated RNA, all was reverse transcribed, and so the sequenced material was expressed TCRB transcripts. It was found that naive, central memory and regulatory T cell samples averaged around 3.6 million reads. Method: immunoSEQ multiplex PCR; TCRdb's copy keeps in-frame clones and lacks some. The sample lists about 900,000 clones; roughly 15% were seen once. The source is a woman between 18 and 29 years old in good health. Sequences were obtained from naive CD4+ T cells from blood.

The CDR3 region is CASSYSKGTGEPQHF. In DNA, the CDR3 is TGTGCCAGCAGTTACTCGAAGGGGACGGGGGAGCCCCAGCATTTT. The chain combines TRBV6-5 with TRBJ1-5; tentative D call: TRBD1 (5 bases). V lost 0 bases and J 8 bases, leaving 14 bases between the germline ends. CDR1 and CDR2 (germline): MNHEY, SVGAGI. This CDR3 is built from 15 residues.